Listed below are T cell receptor beta chains from one sample, sequenced in a study of blood T cell repertoires in COVID-19. TCRdb's copy holds only in-frame clones and misses some; the assay was immunoSEQ multiplex PCR. The sample carries about 380,000 clones, roughly 87% recorded once. Sequenced material: PBMCs or T cells enriched from blood (not recorded which). These TCRs come from a woman under 40 who had recovered from COVID-19. Both conserved end residues are part of each CDR3. The order of the fields is clone size, D gene, V gene, J gene, CDR3 protein, CDR3 DNA. The D gene is left open where the match is weak. Some rows mark clone size as missing; the rest say once, few, many or name a class of expanded clone.

>few|-|TRBV7-9|TRBJ1-4
CASTRLTTNEKLFF
TGTGCCAGCACGCGACTTACAACTAATGAAAAACTGTTTTTT
>few|-|TRBV7-9|TRBJ1-1
CASSLEGLEAFF
TGTGCCAGCAGCTTAGAAGGACTGGAAGCTTTCTTT
>-|-|TRBV6-5|TRBJ2-7
CASTLDRNVQYF
TGTGCCAGCACCTTAGACAGAAATGTGCAGTACTTC
>-|TRBD2|TRBV27|TRBJ2-1
CASRKAGAYNEQFF
TGTGCCAGCAGGAAGGCGGGAGCGTACAATGAGCAGTTCTTC
>-|-|TRBV6-2/TRBV6-3|TRBJ2-2
CASSFGTGVRRELFF
TGTGCCAGCAGTTTCGGGACTGGCGTCCGTCGGGAGCTGTTTTTT
>-|TRBD1|TRBV19|TRBJ1-4
CASSAPGQGDEKLFF
TGTGCCAGTAGTGCACCGGGACAGGGCGATGAAAAACTGTTTTTT
>-|-|TRBV5-1|TRBJ2-1
CASAAAGSSSYNEQFF
TGCGCCAGCGCGGCGGCGGGCTCGAGCTCCTACAATGAGCAGTTCTTC
>-|-|TRBV19|TRBJ1-6
CASGTRANSPLHF
TGTGCCAGTGGTACCAGGGCAAATTCACCCCTCCACTTT
>-|-|TRBV5-8|TRBJ1-1
CASSDSLTLGNTEAFF
TGTGCCAGCAGCGATTCCCTTACTCTAGGCAACACTGAAGCTTTCTTT
>-|TRBD1|TRBV27|TRBJ1-2
CASGQGLDYGYTF
TGTGCCAGTGGACAGGGCCTTGACTATGGCTACACCTTC
>-|-|TRBV5-5|TRBJ1-1
CASSLGLLETGNTEAFF
TGTGCCAGCAGCTTGGGCCTTCTGGAGACAGGGAACACTGAAGCTTTCTTT
>-|-|TRBV12-2|TRBJ2-7
CASRAEMTGVGEQYF
TGTGCAAGTCGCGCAGAAATGACAGGGGTCGGCGAGCAGTACTTC
>once|-|TRBV5-5|TRBJ1-1
CASSPGLTEAFF
TGTGCCAGCAGCCCGGGACTCACTGAAGCTTTCTTT
>-|-|TRBV5-1|TRBJ1-1
CASSGDMNTEAFF
TGCGCCAGCTCCGGAGATATGAACACTGAAGCTTTCTTT
>-|-|TRBV29-1|TRBJ1-1
CSVEGGVLDTEAFF
TGCAGCGTTGAAGGGGGGGTTTTGGACACTGAAGCTTTCTTT
>-|-|TRBV10-1|TRBJ2-4
CASIEDSQSLAKNIQYF
TGCGCCAGCATTGAAGACAGCCAGTCCTTAGCCAAAAACATTCAGTACTTC
>-|-|TRBV6-1|TRBJ1-3
CASSVLPSQGSGNTIYF
TGTGCCAGCAGTGTCCTCCCAAGTCAGGGATCCGGAAACACCATATATTTT
>-|-|TRBV11-2|TRBJ1-5
CASSLAPTGEPQHF
TGTGCCAGCAGCTTAGCCCCAACGGGGGAGCCCCAGCATTTT
>-|-|TRBV28|TRBJ2-2
CASSHQGSGELFF
TGTGCCAGCAGTCATCAGGGTTCCGGGGAGCTGTTTTTT
>once|-|TRBV21-1|TRBJ2-7
CANAGTGVLNEQYF
TGTGCCAATGCCGGGACAGGGGTTTTGAACGAGCAGTACTTC
>-|TRBD1|TRBV7-8|TRBJ1-1
CASSQTGGGLAFF
TGTGCCAGCAGCCAAACAGGGGGCGGATTAGCTTTCTTT
>-|-|TRBV18|TRBJ2-7
CASSSLSEQYF
TGTGCCAGCTCATCCTTGAGCGAGCAGTACTTC
>-|-|TRBV7-6|TRBJ1-1
CASSSYQGTEAFF
TGTGCCAGCAGCTCCTACCAGGGGACTGAAGCTTTCTTT
>-|-|TRBV5-1|TRBJ2-7
CASSPPPGTSYEQYF
TGCGCCAGCAGCCCGCCTCCGGGAACCTCCTACGAGCAGTACTTC
>-|TRBD1|TRBV11-2|TRBJ1-3
CASSEDRGNTIYF
TGTGCCAGCAGCGAGGACAGGGGAAACACCATATATTTT
>-|TRBD1|TRBV10-3|TRBJ1-4
CATAGERGPNEKLFF
TGTGCCACCGCAGGGGAGAGGGGGCCTAATGAAAAACTGTTTTTT
>-|TRBD1|TRBV9|TRBJ1-4
CASSPSGTGNEKLFF
TGTGCCAGCAGCCCTTCCGGGACAGGGAATGAAAAACTGTTTTTT
>-|TRBD1|TRBV19|TRBJ1-5
CASSISGQGYQPQHF
TGTGCCAGTAGTATTAGCGGACAGGGATATCAGCCCCAGCATTTT
>-|TRBD1|TRBV24-1|TRBJ2-3
CATSEGQFTDTQYF
TGTGCCACCAGTGAGGGACAGTTCACAGATACGCAGTATTTT
>-|-|TRBV19|TRBJ1-2
CASSMGGGTGVFVGGYTF
TGTGCCAGTAGCATGGGAGGAGGGACGGGAGTGTTTGTCGGCGGCTACACCTTC
>once|TRBD1|TRBV10-3|TRBJ2-7
CAIRNGQGAYEQYF
TGTGCCATCAGGAATGGACAGGGGGCCTACGAGCAGTACTTC
>-|-|TRBV29-1|TRBJ1-1
CSAIQGDNTEAFF
TGCAGCGCCATACAGGGAGATAACACTGAAGCTTTCTTT
>-|-|TRBV29-1|TRBJ1-2
CSVEQGDYGYTF
TGCAGCGTTGAACAGGGTGACTATGGCTACACCTTC
>-|TRBD2|TRBV3-1/TRBV3-2|TRBJ2-3
CASTPTSGSTDTQYF
TGTGCCAGCACCCCGACTAGCGGGAGTACAGATACGCAGTATTTT
>-|TRBD1|TRBV19|TRBJ2-7
CASSRDRDTYEQYF
TGTGCCAGTAGCAGGGACAGGGACACCTACGAGCAGTACTTC
>few|-|TRBV10-1|TRBJ2-7
CASSESSSIRASYEQYF
TGCGCCAGCAGTGAGTCGTCCTCAATCAGGGCCTCCTACGAGCAGTACTTC
>-|TRBD1|TRBV27|TRBJ2-1
CASSFLGQVEFF
TGTGCCAGCAGTTTCCTCGGACAGGTGGAGTTCTTC
>-|-|TRBV18|TRBJ2-7
CASSLVARTYEQYF
TGTGCCAGCTCACTTGTAGCGAGAACCTACGAGCAGTACTTC
>-|TRBD1|TRBV29-1|TRBJ2-7
CSVDAPGTGKNEQYF
TGCAGCGTTGACGCCCCCGGGACAGGGAAAAACGAGCAGTACTTC
>-|TRBD1|TRBV19|TRBJ1-6
CASSTEGASYNSPLHF
TGTGCCAGTAGTACCGAGGGGGCTTCTTATAATTCACCCCTCCACTTT
>-|-|TRBV6-5|TRBJ2-1
CASGFYNEQFF
TGTGCCTCGGGTTTCTACAATGAGCAGTTCTTC
>-|TRBD1|TRBV12-3/TRBV12-4|TRBJ2-7
CASSFWTGYEQYF
TGTGCCAGCAGTTTCTGGACAGGCTACGAGCAGTACTTC
>-|-|TRBV3-1/TRBV3-2|TRBJ1-6
CASSQALRQPLHF
TGTGCCAGCAGCCAAGCACTGCGGCAGCCTCTCCACTTT
>-|TRBD2|TRBV10-1|TRBJ2-1
CAPPPGLAGRREQFF
TGCGCCCCACCCCCGGGACTAGCGGGACGACGCGAGCAGTTCTTC
>-|-|TRBV4-1|TRBJ2-2
CASSQAGQGFNTGELFF
TGCGCCAGCAGCCAAGCAGGGCAGGGGTTCAACACCGGGGAGCTGTTTTTT
>-|-|TRBV14|TRBJ2-2
CASSQEWGGGELFF
TGTGCCAGCAGCCAAGAATGGGGCGGCGGGGAGCTGTTTTTT
>many|TRBD1|TRBV2|TRBJ1-5
CATSQGAVISNQPQHF
TGTGCCACTTCACAGGGGGCTGTTATTAGCAATCAGCCCCAGCATTTT
>-|-|TRBV27|TRBJ2-1
CASSSTAAGEQFF
TGTGCCAGCAGTTCCACAGCGGCCGGGGAGCAGTTCTTC
>-|-|TRBV3-1/TRBV3-2|TRBJ1-4
CASSQTTGATNEKLFF
TGTGCCAGCAGCCAGACGACAGGAGCAACTAATGAAAAACTGTTTTTT
>-|-|TRBV19|TRBJ1-4
CASSIDQTGKSEKLFF
TGTGCCAGTAGTATAGATCAGACGGGGAAGAGCGAAAAACTGTTTTTT